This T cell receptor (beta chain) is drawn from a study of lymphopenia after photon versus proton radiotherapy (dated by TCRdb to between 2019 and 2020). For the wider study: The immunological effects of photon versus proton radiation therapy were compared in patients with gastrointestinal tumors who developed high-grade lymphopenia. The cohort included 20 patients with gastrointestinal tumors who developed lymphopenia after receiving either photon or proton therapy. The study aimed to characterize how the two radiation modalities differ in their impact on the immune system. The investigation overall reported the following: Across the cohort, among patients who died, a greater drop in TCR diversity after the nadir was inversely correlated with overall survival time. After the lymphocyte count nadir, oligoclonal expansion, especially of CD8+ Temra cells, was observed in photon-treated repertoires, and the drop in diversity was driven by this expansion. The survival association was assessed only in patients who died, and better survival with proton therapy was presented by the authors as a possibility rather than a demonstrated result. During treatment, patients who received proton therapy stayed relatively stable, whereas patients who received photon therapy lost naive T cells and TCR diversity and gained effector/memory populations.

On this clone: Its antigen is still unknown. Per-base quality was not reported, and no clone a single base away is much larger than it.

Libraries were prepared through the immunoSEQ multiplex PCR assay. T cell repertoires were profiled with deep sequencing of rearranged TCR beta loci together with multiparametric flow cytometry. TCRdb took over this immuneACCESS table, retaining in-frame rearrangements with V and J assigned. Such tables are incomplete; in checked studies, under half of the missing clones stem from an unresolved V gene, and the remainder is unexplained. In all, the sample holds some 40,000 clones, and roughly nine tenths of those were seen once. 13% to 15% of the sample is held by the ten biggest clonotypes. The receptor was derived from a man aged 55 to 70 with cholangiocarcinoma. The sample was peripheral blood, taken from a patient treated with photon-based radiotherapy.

At the DNA level, the sequence is TGTGCCAGCTCATCTCCTAGCGGGGTTTACGAGCAGTACTTC. The resulting protein is CASSSPSGVYEQYF. This chain is built from TRBV18 and TRBJ2-7, and TRBD2 matches 9 of the central bases. CDR3 length: 14 amino acids, cysteine to phenylalanine. Of all the DNA, just the CDR3 is kept, 42 bases in frame from base 1. CDR1 KGHSH and CDR2 LQKENI are derived from the germline V gene. V is pruned by 5 bases and J by 4 bases, leaving 6 bases of the junction without a gene match.